The entry below describes one T cell receptor beta chain. What this receptor recognizes is not known. There are no base qualities to consult, and no much larger clone falls within one base. The source of the sample is a study of blood T cell repertoires in COVID-19 (dated by TCRdb to 2020 to 2021). In terms of the full investigation: Samples covering the acute and convalescent phases of COVID-19 were provided by collaborators in the United States, Italy and Spain. Sample metadata almost always included a de-identified subject ID, COVID-19 status, age in years and sex. Where available, HLA class I and class II types were taken from metadata supplied by the sample provider and were not determined by assay-based typing. The samples were drawn from the first 160 participants of the ongoing ImmuneRACE study and from over a thousand subjects provided by 6 global collaborators. The material from the prospective study consisted of cDNA or gDNA derived from T cells, B-cell-depleted T cells, or PBMCs. Subjects who had been exposed to COVID-19, were actively infected with it, or had recovered from it provided the deeply sampled blood TCRbeta repertoires that made up the dataset. The repertoires were released in a freely available public database meant as a resource for research on the immune response to SARS-CoV-2.

The immunoSEQ Assay, a bias-controlled multiplex PCR, was used to amplify TCRbeta CDR3 regions from genomic DNA. On the study's bioinformatics: Nucleated cell counts per sample were estimated from amplification of reference gene primers within the assay. Sequence reads were collapsed and filtered to measure the absolute abundance of every unique TCRbeta CDR3 rearrangement. For each sample, productive Simpson clonality was calculated as the square root of Simpson's diversity index over productive rearrangements. Imported from immuneACCESS, the table was reduced by TCRdb to in-frame sequences with V and J called. These copies leave out some clones; in studies compared against another copy, an unresolved V gene accounts for under half, and the cause of the remainder is not known. V and J calls and clone size are given by that table; D and trimming were obtained from the DNA. This sample is represented by roughly 190,000 clones; about 85% of them were singletons. The ten largest make up 1% to 1.4% of the sample.

Overall study outcomes, separate from this receptor: The amount of clinical and demographic metadata varied by source and participant and was provided uncurated.

Whole blood was collected in K2EDTA tubes by collaborating institutions according to the institutions' own protocols. For TCRbeta analysis, collaborators shipped samples as frozen whole blood, isolated PBMCs, or DNA extracted from either of those sample types. V lost 4 bases and J lost 1 base, and the count of bases not matched to a germline gene is 4. CDR1 SGHDT and CDR2 YYEEEE are derived from the germline V gene. The CDR3 covers 15 residues, taking in both the cysteine and the phenylalanine. Just CDR3 DNA is preserved here, 45 bases in frame from base 1. The clonotype was recovered from a man aged 30 to 45 with acute or convalescent COVID-19. The chain joins TRBV5-6 to TRBJ2-2; 7 bases in the junction line up with TRBD2. Sequencing was performed on peripheral blood. The CDR3 reads as follows: CASSPTSLNTGELFF. The base sequence is TGTGCCAGCAGCCCGACTAGCCTGAACACCGGGGAGCTGTTTTTT.